The T cell receptor (beta chain) described here comes from a study of OX40 agonist ivuxolimab in advanced cancers. The method was immunoSEQ multiplex PCR; TCRdb's version includes in-frame clones alone and lacks a portion of them. The table lists about 60,000 clones, around nine tenths of them singletons. Findings and caveats of the study: A proportion of nonresponders additionally exhibited low normalized T-cell clonal expansion.

This CDR3 comprises 13 residues. The V segment lost 6 bases and the J segment 2 bases; nucleotides outside the gene matches: 4. Germline-derived CDR1 and CDR2 are SQVTM and ANQGSEA. As for this clone: Antigen: not known.

Source: CD4+ or CD8+ T cells sorted from blood, taken in a trial of the OX40 agonist ivuxolimab. The chain has TRBV29-1 and TRBJ2-3, with 8 bases matching TRBD1. The receptor was isolated from an adult with an advanced solid tumor such as melanoma, head and neck, liver or kidney cancer. CDR3 loop: CSVPGQDTDTQYF. Written as DNA, the CDR3 is TGCAGCGTGCCGGGACAGGACACAGATACGCAGTATTTT.